This T cell receptor (beta chain) was observed in a study of CD8 T cells in Susac syndrome. General study findings and limits: A relatively small number of individuals underwent TCR sequencing and HLA analysis.

Concerning this clonotype itself: The antigen remains unidentified.

RNA totalling about 0.45 to 1 ug underwent reverse transcription with random hexamers. TCRdb passed the immunoSEQ multiplex PCR reads through MiXCR, listing each CDR3 protein once. The sample holds 69,000 or so distinct CDR3 sequences; around 93% are singletons and the top ten take roughly 0.22%. Sequencing of TCR beta was performed on blood CD8+ and CD4+ T cells. The control participants were healthy donors, and these controls were matched with respect to both age and sex. Negative isolation yielded CD4+ and CD8+ T cells, and FACS enriched TEMRA cells. V shed 3 bases, J shed 8 bases, and the junction held 6 bases outside the gene matches. Germline CDR1 is MDHEN and CDR2 is SYDVKM. The CDR3 consists of 15 residues.

Sequenced material: CD8+ T cells from PBMCs. This chain joins TRBV28 and TRBJ1-6; TRBD1 aligns across 8 bases. This receptor was obtained from a human donor in good health. DNA of the CDR3: TGTGCCAGCAGTTTCCCAGGGGGCTTTTATTCACCCCTCCACTTT. Translated, it gives CASSFPGGFYSPLHF.